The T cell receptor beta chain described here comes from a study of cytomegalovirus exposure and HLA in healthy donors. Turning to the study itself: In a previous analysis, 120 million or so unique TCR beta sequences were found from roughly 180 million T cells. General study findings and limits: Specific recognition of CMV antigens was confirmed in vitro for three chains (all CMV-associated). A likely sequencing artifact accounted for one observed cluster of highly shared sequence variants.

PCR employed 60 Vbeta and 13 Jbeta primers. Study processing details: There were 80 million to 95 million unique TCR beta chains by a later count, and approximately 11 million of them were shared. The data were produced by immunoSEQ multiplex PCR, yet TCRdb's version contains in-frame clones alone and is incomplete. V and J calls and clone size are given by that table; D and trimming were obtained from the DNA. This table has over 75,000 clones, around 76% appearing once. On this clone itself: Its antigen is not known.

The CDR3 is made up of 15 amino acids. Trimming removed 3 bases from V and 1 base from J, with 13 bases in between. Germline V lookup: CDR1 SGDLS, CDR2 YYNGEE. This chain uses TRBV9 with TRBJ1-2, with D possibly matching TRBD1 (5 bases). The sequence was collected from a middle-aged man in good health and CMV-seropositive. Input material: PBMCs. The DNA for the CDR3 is TGTGCCAGCAGCGGTCTTCCGACAGATAACTATGGCTACACCTTC. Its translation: CASSGLPTDNYGYTF.